This is a list of T cell receptor beta chains from one sample in a study of blood T cell repertoires in COVID-19. Generated by immunoSEQ multiplex PCR, the TCRdb table keeps only in-frame clones and is missing some. The sample has roughly 150,000 clones; 79% are singletons. Material for sequencing was peripheral blood. All receptors come from a woman aged 55-69 years with COVID-19, enrolled during active disease. The CDR3 runs from the conserved cysteine through the conserved F or W. The D gene is left open where the match is weak. Size is stated for part of the rows, as once, few or many counts, or as a class when the clone is expanded.

CDR3 DNA: TGTGCCAGCTCATCTCCGACAGTTTTGAACACTGAAGCTTTCTTT
CDR3 protein: CASSSPTVLNTEAFF
D gene: .
J gene: TRBJ1-1
V gene: TRBV18
clone size: .

CDR3 DNA: TGTGCCAGCAGCATAGATAGCGGGAGCACAGATACGCAGTATTTT
CDR3 protein: CASSIDSGSTDTQYF
D gene: .
J gene: TRBJ2-3
V gene: TRBV21-1
clone size: .

CDR3 DNA: TGTGCCAGCAGCTTAAATACAGGGCTCGAGCAGTACTTC
CDR3 protein: CASSLNTGLEQYF
D gene: .
J gene: TRBJ2-7
V gene: TRBV7-3
clone size: .

CDR3 DNA: TGTGCCAGCACCCCCCCCATCGGGATGGGGACTGAAGCTTTCTTT
CDR3 protein: CASTPPIGMGTEAFF
D gene: .
J gene: TRBJ1-1
V gene: TRBV6-5
clone size: .

CDR3 DNA: TGTGCCAGCACCAAGGGTAGCGGGAGGCGCACCGGGGAGCTGTTTTTT
CDR3 protein: CASTKGSGRRTGELFF
D gene: TRBD2
J gene: TRBJ2-2
V gene: TRBV7-2
clone size: .

CDR3 DNA: TGTGCCAGCAGTGCTAGCGGGGGGAACACCGGGGAGCTGTTTTTT
CDR3 protein: CASSASGGNTGELFF
D gene: TRBD2
J gene: TRBJ2-2
V gene: TRBV2
clone size: .

CDR3 DNA: TGTGCCAGCAGGAGTACTGGTCGGGAGACCCAGTACTTC
CDR3 protein: CASRSTGRETQYF
D gene: .
J gene: TRBJ2-5
V gene: TRBV2
clone size: .

CDR3 DNA: TGTGCCAGCAGTACAGGGGCTCCGTTCTATGGCTACACCTTC
CDR3 protein: CASSTGAPFYGYTF
D gene: TRBD1
J gene: TRBJ1-2
V gene: TRBV9
clone size: .

CDR3 DNA: TGTGCCAGCACCGCCTTGACAGTTAGCAATCAGCCCCAGCATTTT
CDR3 protein: CASTALTVSNQPQHF
D gene: .
J gene: TRBJ1-5
V gene: TRBV2
clone size: once

CDR3 DNA: TGTGCCAGCAGCCAAGAACAGGGTAGGACTAACTATGGCTACACCTTC
CDR3 protein: CASSQEQGRTNYGYTF
D gene: .
J gene: TRBJ1-2
V gene: TRBV4-2
clone size: .

CDR3 DNA: TGTGCCAGCAGCCCACAGGGGGTTCCGGGGGATACGCAGTATTTT
CDR3 protein: CASSPQGVPGDTQYF
D gene: TRBD1
J gene: TRBJ2-3
V gene: TRBV6-5
clone size: .

CDR3 DNA: TGTGCCAGCAGCTCGGGAGAGGGGTCTCAGCCCCAGCATTTT
CDR3 protein: CASSSGEGSQPQHF
D gene: .
J gene: TRBJ1-5
V gene: TRBV7-9
clone size: .